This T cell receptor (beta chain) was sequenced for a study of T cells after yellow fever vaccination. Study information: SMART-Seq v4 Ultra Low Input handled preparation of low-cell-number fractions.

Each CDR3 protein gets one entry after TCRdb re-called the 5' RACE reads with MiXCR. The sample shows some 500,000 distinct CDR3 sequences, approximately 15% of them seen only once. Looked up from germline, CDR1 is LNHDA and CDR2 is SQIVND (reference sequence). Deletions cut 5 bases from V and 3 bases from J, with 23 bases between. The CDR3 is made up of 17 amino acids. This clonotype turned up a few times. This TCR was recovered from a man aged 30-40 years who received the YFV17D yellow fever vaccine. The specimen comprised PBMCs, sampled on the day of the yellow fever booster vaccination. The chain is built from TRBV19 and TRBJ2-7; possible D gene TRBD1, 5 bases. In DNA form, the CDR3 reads TGTGCCAGTAGTCCCGGCCTACTTAGGGGCAGATACTACGAGCAGTACTTC. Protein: CASSPGLLRGRYYEQYF.